The subject of this entry is one TCR beta chain. Germline CDR1 reads MNHEY; CDR2 reads SVGAGI. With 11 bases removed from V and 1 base from J, the gap between germline ends came to 11 bases. This CDR3 comprises 12 residues. The sample belongs to a study of blood T cell repertoires in COVID-19. Overall study context: COVID-19 samples, acute and convalescent, were from the United States, Italy and Spain. T cells, B-cell-depleted T cells, or PBMCs supplied cDNA or gDNA.

Original methodology: Counts of nucleated cells, estimated from reference gene primer amplification, were obtained. Generated by immunoSEQ multiplex PCR, the TCRdb table keeps only in-frame clones and is missing some. The DNA gave D and trimming, while V, J and clone size come from that table. This repertoire shows 200,000 to 250,000 clones, around 80% found once; its top ten account for more than 10%. The chain has TRBV6-5 and TRBJ1-2; D call uncertain. The sequence came from a woman aged 40 to 55 with acute or convalescent COVID-19. The specimen was peripheral blood. For the CDR3, the DNA is TGTGCCGCGAAGGGAGGTAACTATGGCTACACCTTC. This translates into CAAKGGNYGYTF.